These 23 T cell receptor beta chains originate from one sample sequenced in a study of early T cells in non-severe SARS-CoV-2 infection. Each CDR3 protein gets one entry after TCRdb re-called the 5' RACE reads with MiXCR. Of 75,000 to 90,000 distinct CDR3 sequences in the sample, 9.5% to 15% were seen once. Sequencing was carried out using whole blood. These receptors were obtained from an adult who was a healthcare worker with PCR-confirmed SARS-CoV-2 infection or an uninfected control (not recorded which).

The chain links TRBV12-3 or TRBV12-4 to TRBJ1-1; weak D call: TRBD1 (5 bases). This CDR3 has 14 amino acids. V lost 6 bases, J lost 4 bases, and 15 bases lay in between. This chain's CDR3 is CASRPAGYVTEAFF. For the CDR3, the DNA is TGTGCCAGCAGACCCGCAGGGTATGTCACTGAAGCTTTCTTT.

This clonotype was seen a few times. V gene TRBV9 combines with J gene TRBJ1-6; D unresolved. CDR3 length: 13 amino acids. CDR1 and CDR2 (germline): SGDLS, YYNGEE. Trimming removed 0 bases at V and 10 bases at J, with 8 bases between. The CDR3 here is CASSVATRSPLHF. The CDR3 DNA is TGTGCCAGCAGCGTAGCTACGAGGTCACCCCTCCACTTT.

In its sample, this clonotype was seen once. V and J are TRBV30 and TRBJ2-3, with D possibly matching TRBD2 (5 bases). Trimming removed 3 bases from V and 0 bases from J, with 7 bases in between. From germline, CDR1 is GTSNPN and CDR2 SVGIG (reference sequence). This CDR3 is 13 amino acids long. CDR3 region: CAWRGGSTDTQYF. Here the CDR3 DNA reads TGTGCCTGGAGGGGCGGGAGCACAGATACGCAGTATTTT.

This clonotype was seen repeatedly, ten times or more. This rearrangement joins TRBV6-6 to TRBJ2-2, with no clear D. Germline CDR1 is MNHNY and CDR2 is SVGAGI (reference sequence). The CDR3 covers 13 residues. With 2 bases removed from V and 1 base from J, the gap between germline ends came to 2 bases. In DNA form, the CDR3 reads TGTGCCAGCAGTTACAAGAACACCGGGGAGCTGTTTTTT. Residues: CASSYKNTGELFF.

This clonotype appeared a few times. This chain links TRBV5-5 with TRBJ1-5; 7 bases map to TRBD1. There are 16 residues in the CDR3. V was clipped by 3 bases and J by 0 bases; unmatched bases: 6. Germline V gene lookup returns CDR1 SGHKS and CDR2 YYEKEE (reference sequence). The CDR3 here is CASSSFQGDSNQPQHF. For the CDR3, the DNA is TGTGCCAGCAGCTCTTTCCAGGGGGATAGCAATCAGCCCCAGCATTTT. The full variable domain, its missing parts supplied by reference TRBV5-5 and TRBJ1-5, is DAGVTQSPTHLIKTRGQQVTLRCSPISGHKSVSWYQQVLGQGPQFIFQYYEKEERGRGNFPDRFSARQFPNYSSELNVNALLLGDSALYLCASSSFQGDSNQPQHFGDGTRLSIL.

This clonotype has more than one count but fewer than ten. In nucleotides, the CDR3 is TGCAGTGCCATCGAGGGACAGGGACTCTATGGCTACACCTTC. Its translation is CSAIEGQGLYGYTF. V and J are TRBV20-1 and TRBJ1-2, with 9 bases fitting TRBD1. Germline CDR1 is DFQATT and CDR2 is SNEGSKA (reference sequence). The CDR3 has 14 amino acids. V shed 6 bases, J shed 4 bases, and the junction held 9 bases outside the gene matches.

This clonotype has only a few counts. The chain joins TRBV14 to TRBJ2-1; no clear D. Between the trimmed V and J ends, which lost 3 bases and 0 bases, there was a span of 9 bases. The germline V gene encodes CDR1 SGHDN and CDR2 FVKESK. There are 15 residues in the CDR3. CDR3 coding DNA: TGTGCCAGCAGCCATGACGCTAGCTCCTACAATGAGCAGTTCTTC. Amino acids: CASSHDASSYNEQFF. Together with reference TRBV14 and TRBJ2-1, the CDR3 gives the full variable domain: EAGVTQFPSHSVIEKGQTVTLRCDPISGHDNLYWYRRVMGKEIKFLLHFVKESKQDESGMPNNRFLAERTGGTYSTLKVQPAELEDSGVYFCASSHDASSYNEQFFGPGTRLTVL.

This chain connects TRBV20-1 to TRBJ1-1; D uncertain. Trimming stripped 0 bases from V and 4 bases from J, with 18 bases between. CDR1 is DFQATT and CDR2 is SNEGSKA in the germline V gene (reference sequence). This CDR3 region has 16 residues. CDR3 DNA: TGCAGTGCTAGAGATCTCCGGGCATATAGGCTCACTGAAGCTTTCTTT. Translation gives CSARDLRAYRLTEAFF.

Points on this clonotype: Sequence at one end of the junction differs from germline and may be a read error. The chain is built from TRBV28 and TRBJ2-1; 13 bases fit TRBD2. Germline CDR1 is MDHEN and CDR2 is SYDVKM. The CDR3 runs 13 residues. This chain's CDR3 is CASSRTSGGGEVF. In nucleotides, the CDR3 is TGTGCCAGCAGTCGGACTAGCGGGGGAGGGGAGGTCTTC.

This chain uses TRBV7-9 with TRBJ1-1; 7 bases align to TRBD1. The CDR3 is 14 amino acids. In germline, CDR1 is SEHNR, CDR2 FQNEAQ (reference sequence). After removal of 4 bases from V and 3 bases from J, the junction contained 5 bases not matched to a gene. DNA for the CDR3: TGTGCCAGCAGCTCCTACAGGGGCGACACTGAAGCTTTCTTT. It codes for CASSSYRGDTEAFF.

This clonotype was counted ten times or more. The gene calls are TRBV10-1 and TRBJ1-2; D ambiguous. Per germline, CDR1 WNHNN and CDR2 SYGVQD (reference sequence). Trimming shortened V by 3 bases and J by 5 bases, and 4 bases separated the two germline ends. The length of the CDR3 is 11 residues. The DNA for the CDR3 is TGCGCCAGCAGTGACGGGTATGGCTACACCTTC. Its protein is CASSDGYGYTF.

The DNA for the CDR3 is TGTGCCAGTAGTGTGAACAGGGACATATACAATGAGCAGTTCTTC. Protein sequence: CASSVNRDIYNEQFF. This sequence joins TRBV19 and TRBJ2-1; D is perhaps TRBD1 (6 bases). V lost 5 bases to trimming and J lost 4 bases, with 15 bases between them. Germline-derived CDR1 and CDR2 are LNHDA and SQIVND (reference sequence). The CDR3 extends over 15 amino acids.

This clonotype has only a few counts. The chain carries TRBV30 and TRBJ2-1; the match to TRBD2 covers 9 bases. J gave up 7 bases and V 0 bases, and 19 bases lay outside the gene matches. The germline CDR1 and CDR2 sequences are GTSNPN and SVGIG (reference sequence). The CDR3 totals 19 residues. The CDR3 nucleotides read TGTGCCTGGAGTGTAGGGTTTTGGGCGGGGACTAGCAAGTCTAATGAGCAGTTCTTC. Its protein product is CAWSVGFWAGTSKSNEQFF. The full variable domain, its missing parts supplied by reference TRBV30 and TRBJ2-1, is SQTIHQWPATLVQPVGSPLSLECTVEGTSNPNLYWYRQAAGRGLQLLFYSVGIGQISSEVPQNLSASRPQDRQFILSSKKLLLSDSGFYLCAWSVGFWAGTSKSNEQFFGPGTRLTVL.

The genes are TRBV18 and TRBJ2-5, with D unresolved. Trimming cost V 1 base and J 5 bases, with 5 bases left between them. This CDR3 comprises 12 residues. The germline V gene has CDR1 KGHSH and CDR2 LQKENI. CDR3 sequence (DNA): TGTGCCAGCTCACCACAAATGGAGACCCAGTACTTC. Translation: CASSPQMETQYF.

V is TRBV20-1 and J is TRBJ2-2; the match to TRBD1 covers 7 bases. Germline V CDR1 and CDR2: DFQATT, SNEGSKA (reference sequence). Trimming removed 0 bases from V and 5 bases from J; junction bases left unmatched: 9. This CDR3 is built from 16 residues. CDR3 protein: CSARDLTGSGTGELFF. CDR3 nucleotide sequence: TGCAGTGCTAGAGACCTGACAGGGTCGGGGACCGGGGAGCTGTTTTTT.

This clonotype was detected a few times. CDR3 protein: CASSLRQGAGVSYGYTF. The CDR3, as DNA: TGTGCCAGCAGCTTGAGACAGGGGGCAGGAGTAAGCTATGGCTACACCTTC. The chain links TRBV5-5 to TRBJ1-2, with 10 bases aligning to TRBD1. The CDR3 runs 17 residues. Germline CDR1 is SGHKS and CDR2 is YYEKEE (reference sequence). After removal of 1 base from V and 4 bases from J, the junction contained 10 bases not matched to a gene.

This clonotype was observed at least ten times. J is TRBJ1-2 and V is TRBV12-3 or TRBV12-4; D uncertain. Trimming removed 1 base from V and 5 bases from J, with 8 bases in between. CDR3 length: 13 residues. The CDR3 DNA is TGTGCCAGCAGTTTAGGGCTGAAGTATGGCTACACCTTC. Encoded protein: CASSLGLKYGYTF.

The chain joins TRBV13 to TRBJ2-3; 8 positions agree with TRBD1. Germline values: CDR1 PRHDT, CDR2 FYEKMQ (reference sequence). The ends lost 5 bases at V and 6 bases at J; junction bases unmatched: 7. CDR3 length: 14 amino acids. CDR3 nucleotide sequence: TGTGCCAGCAGCGCCCCGGACAGGGCCGATACGCAGTATTTT. This codes for CASSAPDRADTQYF.

This clonotype was seen only a few times. V and J are TRBV18 and TRBJ2-4, with D perhaps matching TRBD2 (6 bases). Per germline, CDR1 KGHSH and CDR2 LQKENI. This CDR3 has 15 amino acids. Trimming stripped 2 bases from V and 3 bases from J, with 11 bases between. DNA of the CDR3: TGTGCCAGCTCACCAGTGACGGGACTCAAAAACATTCAGTACTTC. The encoded protein is CASSPVTGLKNIQYF.

The chain recombines TRBV10-3 with TRBJ1-4; D gene ambiguous. The CDR3 loop spans 15 amino acids. Deletions cut 0 bases from V and 4 bases from J, with 9 bases between. Per the germline V gene, CDR1 is ENHRY and CDR2 is SYGVKD. Written as DNA, the CDR3 is TGTGCCATCAGTGAGTCGGGAGTTATTAATGAAAAACTGTTTTTT. Translated: CAISESGVINEKLFF.

The sample holds many counts of this clonotype. This sequence joins TRBV7-9 and TRBJ2-6; weak D call: TRBD1 (5 bases). Per the germline V gene, CDR1 is SEHNR and CDR2 is FQNEAQ (reference sequence). V lost 5 bases, J lost 0 bases, and 20 bases lay in between. The CDR3 extends over 19 amino acids. The DNA for the CDR3 is TGTGCCAGCAGCCGAGATGGCCTAGGGGATATCTCTGGGGCCAACGTCCTGACTTTC. As protein: CASSRDGLGDISGANVLTF.

This clonotype was detected ten times or more. The J gene is TRBJ2-1, the V gene TRBV5-4, with 9 bases matching TRBD1. Germline assignment: CDR1 SGHNT and CDR2 YYREEE (reference sequence). Trimming removed 5 bases from V and 2 bases from J; junction bases left unmatched: 5. This CDR3 has 15 amino acids. The CDR3 sequence is CASRAGTGTYNEQFF. DNA for the CDR3: TGTGCCAGCAGGGCGGGGACAGGGACCTACAATGAGCAGTTCTTC.

This clonotype came up a few times. The rearrangement links TRBV6-5 to TRBJ2-2; 7 bases agree with TRBD2. V shed 0 bases and J 0 bases; nucleotides not matched to a gene: 4. Germline-derived CDR1 and CDR2 are MNHEY and SVGAGI. The CDR3 totals 17 residues. CDR3 nucleotides: TGTGCCAGCAGTTACTCGGTCGCGGGGGCGAACACCGGGGAGCTGTTTTTT. Protein sequence: CASSYSVAGANTGELFF.